The clone carrying this TCR beta chain occurred many times. Its antigen is still unknown. This specimen comes from a study of response to subunit inactivated influenza vaccine. The length of the CDR3 is 15 residues. CDR1 and CDR2 from the germline V gene are SGHTA and FQGNSA. Trimming cost V 2 bases and J 2 bases, with 10 bases left between them. One entry per CDR3 protein, called by TCRdb with MiXCR from the RT-PCR reads. The data show about 780,000 distinct CDR3 sequences, roughly 18% seen once. Study-level points and caveats: Authors suggested seasonal influenza vaccinations each recruit few new T cells.

The chain is built from TRBV7-2 and TRBJ1-5; D not resolved. The sample consisted of PBMCs from blood, taken around 5 days after vaccination. The sequence was obtained from a man aged 50 or older who received an inactivated influenza vaccine. The CDR3 region is CASSLTGDGNQPQHF. The CDR3 DNA reads TGTGCCAGCAGCTTAACGGGTGACGGCAATCAGCCCCAGCATTTT.